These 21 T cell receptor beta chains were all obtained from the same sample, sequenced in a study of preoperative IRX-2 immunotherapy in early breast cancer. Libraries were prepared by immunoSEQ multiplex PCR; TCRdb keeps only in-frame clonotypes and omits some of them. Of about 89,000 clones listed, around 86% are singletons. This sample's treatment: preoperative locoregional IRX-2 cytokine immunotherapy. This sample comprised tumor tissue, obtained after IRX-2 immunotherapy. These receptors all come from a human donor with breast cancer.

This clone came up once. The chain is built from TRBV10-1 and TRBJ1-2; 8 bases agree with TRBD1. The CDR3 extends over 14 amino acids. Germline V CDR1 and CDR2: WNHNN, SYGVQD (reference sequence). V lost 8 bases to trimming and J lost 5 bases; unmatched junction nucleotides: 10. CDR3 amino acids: CASSPGQVLYGYTF. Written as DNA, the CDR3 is TGCGCCAGCTCTCCGGGACAGGTGCTATATGGCTACACCTTC.

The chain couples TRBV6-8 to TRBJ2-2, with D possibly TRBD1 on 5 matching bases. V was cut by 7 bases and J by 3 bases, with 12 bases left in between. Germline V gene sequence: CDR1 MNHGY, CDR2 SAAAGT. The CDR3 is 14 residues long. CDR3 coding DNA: TGTGCCAGCAAAGGCAGGGCGGACACCGGGGAGCTGTTTTTT. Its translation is CASKGRADTGELFF.

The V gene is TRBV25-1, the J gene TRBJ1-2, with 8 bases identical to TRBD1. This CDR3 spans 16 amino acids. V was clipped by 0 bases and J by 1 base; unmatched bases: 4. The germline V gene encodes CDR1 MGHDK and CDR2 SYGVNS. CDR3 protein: CASSEYIDRGNYGYTF. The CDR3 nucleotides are TGTGCCAGCAGTGAATATATAGACAGGGGTAACTATGGCTACACCTTC.

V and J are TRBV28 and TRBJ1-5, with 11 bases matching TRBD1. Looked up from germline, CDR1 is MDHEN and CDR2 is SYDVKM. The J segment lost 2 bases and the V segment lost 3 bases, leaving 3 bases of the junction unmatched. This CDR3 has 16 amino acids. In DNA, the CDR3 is TGTGCCAGCAGTTTTCCGGGACAGGGGGGCAATCAGCCCCAGCATTTT. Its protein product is CASSFPGQGGNQPQHF.

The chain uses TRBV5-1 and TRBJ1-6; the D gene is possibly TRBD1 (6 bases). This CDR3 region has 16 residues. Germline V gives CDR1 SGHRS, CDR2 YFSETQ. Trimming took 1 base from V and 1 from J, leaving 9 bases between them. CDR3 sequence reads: CASSLRGVSYNSPLHF. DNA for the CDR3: TGCGCCAGCAGCTTGAGGGGGGTTTCCTATAATTCACCCCTCCACTTT.

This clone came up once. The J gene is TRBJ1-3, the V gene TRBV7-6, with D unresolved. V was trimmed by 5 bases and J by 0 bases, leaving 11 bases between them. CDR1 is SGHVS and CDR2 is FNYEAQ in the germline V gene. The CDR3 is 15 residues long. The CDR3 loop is CASSQAAGSGNTIYF. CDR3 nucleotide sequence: TGTGCCAGCAGCCAAGCAGCAGGCTCTGGAAACACCATATATTTT. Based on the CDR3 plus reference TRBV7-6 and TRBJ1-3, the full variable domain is GAGVSQSPRYKVTKRGQDVALRCDPISGHVSLYWYRQALGQGPEFLTYFNYEAQQDKSGLPNDRFSAERPEGSISTLTIQRTEQRDSAMYRCASSQAAGSGNTIYFGEGSWLTVV.

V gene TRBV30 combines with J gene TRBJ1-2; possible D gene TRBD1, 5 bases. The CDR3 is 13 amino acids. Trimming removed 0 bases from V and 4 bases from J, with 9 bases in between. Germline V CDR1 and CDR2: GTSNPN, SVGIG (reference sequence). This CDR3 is CAWSVGAGYGYTF. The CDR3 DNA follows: TGTGCCTGGAGTGTAGGGGCCGGCTATGGCTACACCTTC.

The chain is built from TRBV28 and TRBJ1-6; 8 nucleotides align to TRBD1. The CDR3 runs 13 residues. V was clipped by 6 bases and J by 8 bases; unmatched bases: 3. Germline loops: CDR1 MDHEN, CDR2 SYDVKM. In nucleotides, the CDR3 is TGTGCCAGCAGGCCAGGGGGCGATTCACCCCTCCACTTT. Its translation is CASRPGGDSPLHF.

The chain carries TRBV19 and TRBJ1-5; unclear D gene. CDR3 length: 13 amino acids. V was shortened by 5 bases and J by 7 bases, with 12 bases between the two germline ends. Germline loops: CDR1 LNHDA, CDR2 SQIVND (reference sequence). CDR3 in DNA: TGTGCCAGTAGTGGGGTAAGACCACAGCCCCAGCATTTT. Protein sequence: CASSGVRPQPQHF.

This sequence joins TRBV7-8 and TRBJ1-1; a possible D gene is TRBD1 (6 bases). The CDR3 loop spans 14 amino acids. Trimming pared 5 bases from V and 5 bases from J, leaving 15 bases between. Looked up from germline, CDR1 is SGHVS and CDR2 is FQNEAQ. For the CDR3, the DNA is TGTGCCAGCAGCGTTAGCAGGGGTCTAACTGAAGCTTTCTTT. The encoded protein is CASSVSRGLTEAFF. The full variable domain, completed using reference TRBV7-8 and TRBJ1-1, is GAGVSQSPRYKVAKRGQDVALRCDPISGHVSLFWYQQALGQGPEFLTYFQNEAQLDKSGLPSDRFFAERPEGSVSTLKIQRTQQEDSAVYLCASSVSRGLTEAFFGQGTRLTVV.

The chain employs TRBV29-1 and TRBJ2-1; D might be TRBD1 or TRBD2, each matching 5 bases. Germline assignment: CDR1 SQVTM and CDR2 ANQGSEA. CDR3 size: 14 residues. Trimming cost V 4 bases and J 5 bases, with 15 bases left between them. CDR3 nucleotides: TGCAGCGTTGGGGGGTTAGACATCAACAATGAGCAGTTCTTC. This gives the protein CSVGGLDINNEQFF.

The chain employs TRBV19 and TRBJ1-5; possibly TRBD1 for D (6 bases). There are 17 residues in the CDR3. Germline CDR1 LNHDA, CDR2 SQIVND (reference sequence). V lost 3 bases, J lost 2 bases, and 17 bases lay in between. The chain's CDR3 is CASSITGTTTGNQPQHF. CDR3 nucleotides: TGTGCCAGTAGTATCACAGGGACCACCACCGGCAATCAGCCCCAGCATTTT.

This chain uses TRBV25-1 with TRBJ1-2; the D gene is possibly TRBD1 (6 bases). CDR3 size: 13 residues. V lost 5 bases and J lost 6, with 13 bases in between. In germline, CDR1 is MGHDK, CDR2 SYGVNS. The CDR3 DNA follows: TGTGCCAGCAGTTTTCTGACAGGAGATGGCTACACCTTC. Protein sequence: CASSFLTGDGYTF.

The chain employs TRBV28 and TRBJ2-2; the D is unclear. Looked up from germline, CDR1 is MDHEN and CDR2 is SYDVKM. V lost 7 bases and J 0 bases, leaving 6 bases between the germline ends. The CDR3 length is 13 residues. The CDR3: CASMGSNTGELFF. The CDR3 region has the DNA TGTGCCAGCATGGGATCGAACACCGGGGAGCTGTTTTTT.

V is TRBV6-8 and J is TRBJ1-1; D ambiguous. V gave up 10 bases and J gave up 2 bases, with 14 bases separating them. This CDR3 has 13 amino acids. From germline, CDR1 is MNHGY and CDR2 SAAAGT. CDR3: CAIGDTLNTEAFF. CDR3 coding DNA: TGTGCCATCGGCGACACCTTAAACACTGAAGCTTTCTTT.

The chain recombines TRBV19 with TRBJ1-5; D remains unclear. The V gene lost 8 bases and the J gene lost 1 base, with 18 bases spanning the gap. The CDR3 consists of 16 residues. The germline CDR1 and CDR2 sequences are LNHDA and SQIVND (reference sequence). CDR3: CASGYGSGWSNQPQHF. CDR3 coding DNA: TGTGCCAGTGGTTATGGATCGGGGTGGAGCAATCAGCCCCAGCATTTT.

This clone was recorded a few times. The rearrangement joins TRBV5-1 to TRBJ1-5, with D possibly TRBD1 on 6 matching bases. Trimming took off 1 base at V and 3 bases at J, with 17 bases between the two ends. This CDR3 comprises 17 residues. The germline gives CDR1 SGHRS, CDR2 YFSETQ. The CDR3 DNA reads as TGCGCCAGCAGCTTGTGGGGAATCTCGGGGGCCAATCAGCCCCAGCATTTT. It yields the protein CASSLWGISGANQPQHF.

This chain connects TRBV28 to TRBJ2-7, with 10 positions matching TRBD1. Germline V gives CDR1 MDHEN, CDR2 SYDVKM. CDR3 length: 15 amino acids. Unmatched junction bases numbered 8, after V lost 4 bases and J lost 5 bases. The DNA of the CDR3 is TGTGCCAGCAGTTCGGGACAGGGGATATACCACGAGCAGTACTTC. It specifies CASSSGQGIYHEQYF.

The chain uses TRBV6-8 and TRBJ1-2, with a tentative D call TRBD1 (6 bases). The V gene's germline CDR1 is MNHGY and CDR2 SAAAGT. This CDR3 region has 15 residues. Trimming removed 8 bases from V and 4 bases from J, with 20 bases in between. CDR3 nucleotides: TGTGCCAGCCATCTTGGGGGGGCTAGAGGCTATGGCTACACCTTC. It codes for CASHLGGARGYGYTF.

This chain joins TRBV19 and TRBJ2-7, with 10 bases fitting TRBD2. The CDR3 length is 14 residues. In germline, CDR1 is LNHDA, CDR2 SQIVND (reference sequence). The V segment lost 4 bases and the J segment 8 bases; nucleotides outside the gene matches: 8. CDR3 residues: CASSRLAGLAKQYF. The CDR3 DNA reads TGTGCCAGTAGTAGACTAGCGGGTCTGGCGAAGCAGTACTTC.

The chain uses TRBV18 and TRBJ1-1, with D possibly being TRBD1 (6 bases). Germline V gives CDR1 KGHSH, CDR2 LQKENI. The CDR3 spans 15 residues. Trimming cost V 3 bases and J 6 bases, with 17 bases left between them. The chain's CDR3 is CASSPRTGPGSEAFF. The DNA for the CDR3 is TGTGCCAGCTCACCCAGAACAGGGCCTGGTTCTGAAGCTTTCTTT.